What follows describes a single T cell receptor beta chain. This sample stems from a study of cytotoxic CD8 clonotypes in ibrutinib-treated CLL. Sequencing was performed with immunoSEQ multiplex PCR; in TCRdb, only in-frame clones are kept and a portion is missing. The sample lists almost 45,000 clones; nearly 70% were seen once. The CDR3 loop spans 13 amino acids. The germline CDR1 and CDR2 sequences are SNHLY and FYNNEI. With 3 bases removed from V and 12 bases from J, the gap between germline ends came to 15 bases. The sequences come from PBMCs, collected after 12 months of ibrutinib treatment. This TCR came from a human donor with chronic lymphocytic leukemia. The V gene is TRBV2, the J gene TRBJ2-1; tentative D call: TRBD1 (6 bases). CDR3 sequence (DNA): TGTGCCAGCAGTGAGCGGACTGCCAGGGGGCAGTTCTTC. Protein product: CASSERTARGQFF.